One sample yielded the 2 T cell receptor beta chains listed below, sequenced in a study of blood T cell repertoires in COVID-19. The assay was immunoSEQ multiplex PCR, and TCRdb's table has in-frame clones only and misses some. The profile shows about 150,000 clones, around 83% of them singletons. The material sequenced was peripheral blood. These receptors originate from a woman between 45 and 65 years old with acute or convalescent COVID-19.

The chain recombines TRBV5-5 with TRBJ1-2; the D gene is possibly TRBD1 (6 bases). Trimming cost V 6 bases and J 8 bases, with 20 bases left between them. Germline CDR1 SGHKS, CDR2 YYEKEE (reference sequence). The CDR3 contains 14 residues. The CDR3 region has the DNA TGTGCCAGCACCCCGGGGACACTCTCGAGGGGCTACACCTTC. Its protein product is CASTPGTLSRGYTF. Full variable domain (remainder filled in from reference TRBV5-5 and TRBJ1-2): DAGVTQSPTHLIKTRGQQVTLRCSPISGHKSVSWYQQVLGQGPQFIFQYYEKEERGRGNFPDRFSARQFPNYSSELNVNALLLGDSALYLCASTPGTLSRGYTFGSGTRLTVV.

This clone has just a few counts. This rearrangement joins TRBV20-1 to TRBJ1-5; D gene unclear. The V gene lost 3 bases and the J gene lost 0 bases, with 9 bases spanning the gap. This CDR3 has 14 residues. CDR1 DFQATT and CDR2 SNEGSKA come from the germline V gene (reference sequence). CDR3 DNA sequence: TGCAGTGCTAGTCCTACAGATAGCAATCAGCCCCAGCATTTT. Translated: CSASPTDSNQPQHF.